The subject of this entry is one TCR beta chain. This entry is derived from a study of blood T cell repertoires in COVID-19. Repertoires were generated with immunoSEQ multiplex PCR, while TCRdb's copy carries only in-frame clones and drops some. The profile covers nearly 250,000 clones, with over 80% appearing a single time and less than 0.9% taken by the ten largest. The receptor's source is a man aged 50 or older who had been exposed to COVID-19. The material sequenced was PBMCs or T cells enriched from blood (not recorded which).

The CDR3 loop reads CASSTGQTNYGYTF. The DNA for the CDR3 is TGTGCCAGCAGTACTGGACAGACCAACTATGGCTACACCTTC. The genes are TRBV27 and TRBJ1-2, with TRBD1 as a possible D gene (6 bases). The germline V gene encodes CDR1 MNHEY and CDR2 SMNVEV (reference sequence). V gave up 5 bases and J gave up 2 bases, with 12 bases separating them. The CDR3 spans 14 residues.